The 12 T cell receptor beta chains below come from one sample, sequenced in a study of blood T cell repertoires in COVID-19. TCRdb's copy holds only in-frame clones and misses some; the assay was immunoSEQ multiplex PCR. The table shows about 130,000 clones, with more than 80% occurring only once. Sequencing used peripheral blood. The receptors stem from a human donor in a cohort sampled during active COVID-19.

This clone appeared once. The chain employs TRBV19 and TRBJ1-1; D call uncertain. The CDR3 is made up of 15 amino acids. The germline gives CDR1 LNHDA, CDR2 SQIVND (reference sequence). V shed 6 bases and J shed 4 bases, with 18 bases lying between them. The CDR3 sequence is CASSPSRGLGTEAFF. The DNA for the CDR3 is TGTGCCAGTAGCCCTAGCCGGGGATTGGGCACTGAAGCTTTCTTT.

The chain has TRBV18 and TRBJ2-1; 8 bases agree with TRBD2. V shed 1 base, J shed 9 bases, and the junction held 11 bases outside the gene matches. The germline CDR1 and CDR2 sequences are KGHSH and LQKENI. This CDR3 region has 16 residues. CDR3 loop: CASSPLLAETTGEQFF. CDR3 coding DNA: TGTGCCAGCTCACCACTACTAGCGGAGACTACAGGTGAGCAGTTCTTC.

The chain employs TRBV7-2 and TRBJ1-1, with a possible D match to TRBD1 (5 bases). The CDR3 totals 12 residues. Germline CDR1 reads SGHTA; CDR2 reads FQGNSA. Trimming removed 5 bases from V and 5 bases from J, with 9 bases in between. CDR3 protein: CASSQGWTEAFF. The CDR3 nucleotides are TGTGCCAGCAGCCAGGGCTGGACTGAAGCTTTCTTT.

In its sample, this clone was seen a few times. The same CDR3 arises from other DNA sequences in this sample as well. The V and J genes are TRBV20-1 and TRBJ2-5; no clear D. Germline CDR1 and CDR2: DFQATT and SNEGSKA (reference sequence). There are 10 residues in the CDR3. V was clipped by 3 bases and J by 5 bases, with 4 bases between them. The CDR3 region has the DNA TGCAGTGCTAGCTTTGAGACCCAGTACTTC. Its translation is CSASFETQYF.

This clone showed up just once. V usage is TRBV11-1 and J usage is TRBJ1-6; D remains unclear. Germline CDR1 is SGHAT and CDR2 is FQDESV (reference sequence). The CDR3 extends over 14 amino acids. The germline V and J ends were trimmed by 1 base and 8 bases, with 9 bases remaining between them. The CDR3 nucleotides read TGTGCCAGCAGCTTAGAACCAACGGATTCACCCCTCCACTTT. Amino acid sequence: CASSLEPTDSPLHF.

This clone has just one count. The CDR3 protein is CASTSRQGSNYGYTF. The CDR3, as DNA: TGTGCCAGCACCTCTAGGCAGGGCTCTAACTATGGCTACACCTTC. V gene TRBV6-5 combines with J gene TRBJ1-2; possible D gene TRBD1, 5 bases. Germline V gene sequence: CDR1 MNHEY, CDR2 SVGAGI. Trimming took off 7 bases at V and 0 bases at J, with 15 bases between the two ends. CDR3 size: 15 residues.

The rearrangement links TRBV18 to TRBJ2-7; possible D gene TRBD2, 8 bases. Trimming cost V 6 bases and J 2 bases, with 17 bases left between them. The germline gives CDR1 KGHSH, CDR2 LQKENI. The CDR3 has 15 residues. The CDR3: CASSTGRGDTYEQYF. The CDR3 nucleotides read TGTGCCAGCTCGACAGGGCGGGGGGACACCTACGAGCAGTACTTC. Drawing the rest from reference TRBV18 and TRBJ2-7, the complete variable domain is NAGVMQNPRHLVRRRGQEARLRCSPMKGHSHVYWYRQLPEEGLKFMVYLQKENIIDESGMPKERFSAEFPKEGPSILRIQQVVRGDSAAYFCASSTGRGDTYEQYFGPGTRLTVT.

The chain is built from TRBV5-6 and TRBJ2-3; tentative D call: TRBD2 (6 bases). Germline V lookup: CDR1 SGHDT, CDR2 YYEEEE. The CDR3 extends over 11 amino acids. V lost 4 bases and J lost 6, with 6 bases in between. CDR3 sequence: CASSRGDTQYF. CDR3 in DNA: TGTGCCAGCAGCCGGGGGGATACGCAGTATTTT.

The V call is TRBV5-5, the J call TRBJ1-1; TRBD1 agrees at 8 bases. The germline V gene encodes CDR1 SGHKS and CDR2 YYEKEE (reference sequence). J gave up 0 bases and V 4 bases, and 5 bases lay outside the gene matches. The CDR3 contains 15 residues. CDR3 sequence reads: CASSTGQGMNTEAFF. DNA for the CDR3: TGTGCCAGCAGCACCGGACAGGGAATGAACACTGAAGCTTTCTTT.

The CDR3 region is CASSYDTAGALGYTF. The DNA for the CDR3 is TGTGCCAGCAGCTACGACACGGCGGGGGCTCTGGGCTACACCTTC. V and J are TRBV5-6 and TRBJ1-2; perhaps TRBD1 as D (6 bases). This CDR3 has 15 amino acids. Trimming shortened V by 3 bases and J by 8 bases, and 20 bases separated the two germline ends. Germline lookup yields CDR1 SGHDT and CDR2 YYEEEE.

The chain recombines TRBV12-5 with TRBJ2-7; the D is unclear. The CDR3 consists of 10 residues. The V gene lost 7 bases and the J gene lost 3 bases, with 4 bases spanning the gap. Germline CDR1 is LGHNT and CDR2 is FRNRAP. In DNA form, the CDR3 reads TGTGCTAGTGCCGTCTACGAGCAGTACTTC. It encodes CASAVYEQYF. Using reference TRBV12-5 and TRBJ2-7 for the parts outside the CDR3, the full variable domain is DARVTQTPRHKVTEMGQEVTMRCQPILGHNTVFWYRQTMMQGLELLAYFRNRAPLDDSGMPKDRFSAEMPDATLATLKIQPSEPRDSAVYFCASAVYEQYFGPGTRLTVT.

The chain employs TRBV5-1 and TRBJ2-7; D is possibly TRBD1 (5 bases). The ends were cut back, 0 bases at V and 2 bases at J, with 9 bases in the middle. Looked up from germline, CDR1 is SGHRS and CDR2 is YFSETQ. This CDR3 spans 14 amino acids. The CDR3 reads CASSLVPGPYEQYV. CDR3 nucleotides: TGCGCCAGCAGCTTGGTCCCAGGGCCCTACGAGCAGTACGTC.